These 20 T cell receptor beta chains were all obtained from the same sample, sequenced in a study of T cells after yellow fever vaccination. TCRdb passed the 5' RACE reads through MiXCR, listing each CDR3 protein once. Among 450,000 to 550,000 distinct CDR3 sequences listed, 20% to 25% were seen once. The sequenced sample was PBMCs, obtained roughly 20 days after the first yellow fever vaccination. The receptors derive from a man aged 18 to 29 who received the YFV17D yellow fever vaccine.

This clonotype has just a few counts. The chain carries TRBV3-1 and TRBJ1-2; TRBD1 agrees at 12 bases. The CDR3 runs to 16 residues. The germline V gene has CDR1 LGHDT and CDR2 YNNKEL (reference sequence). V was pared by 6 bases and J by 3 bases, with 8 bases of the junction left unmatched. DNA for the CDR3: TGTGCCAGCAGAACAGGGACAGGGGGCGGATACTATGGCTACACCTTC. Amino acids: CASRTGTGGGYYGYTF.

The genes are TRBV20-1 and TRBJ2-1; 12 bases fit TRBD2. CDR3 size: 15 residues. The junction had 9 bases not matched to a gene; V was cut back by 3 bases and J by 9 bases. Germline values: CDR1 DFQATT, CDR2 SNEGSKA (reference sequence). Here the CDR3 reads CSARDLAGGPSEQFF. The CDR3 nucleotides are TGCAGTGCTAGGGACCTAGCGGGGGGGCCTAGTGAGCAGTTCTTC.

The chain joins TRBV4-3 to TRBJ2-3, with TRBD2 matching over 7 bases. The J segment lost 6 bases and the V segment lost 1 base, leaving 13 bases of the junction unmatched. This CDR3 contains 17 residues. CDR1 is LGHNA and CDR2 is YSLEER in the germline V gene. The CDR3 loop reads CASSQVMRGGVGDTQYF. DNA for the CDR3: TGCGCCAGCAGCCAAGTAATGCGGGGAGGGGTGGGGGATACGCAGTATTTT.

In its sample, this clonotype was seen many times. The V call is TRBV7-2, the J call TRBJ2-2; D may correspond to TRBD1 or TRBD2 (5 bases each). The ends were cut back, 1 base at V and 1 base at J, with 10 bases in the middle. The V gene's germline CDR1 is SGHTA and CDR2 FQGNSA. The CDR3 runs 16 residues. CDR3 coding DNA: TGTGCCAGCAGCTTAGGAGGGGTAGGGAACACCGGGGAGCTGTTTTTT. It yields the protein CASSLGGVGNTGELFF.

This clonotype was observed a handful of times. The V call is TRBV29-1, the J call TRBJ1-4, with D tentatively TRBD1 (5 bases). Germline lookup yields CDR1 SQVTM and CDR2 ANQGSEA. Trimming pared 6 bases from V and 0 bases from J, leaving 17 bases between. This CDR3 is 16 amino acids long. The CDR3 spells CSVLGRPDTTNEKLFF. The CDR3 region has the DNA TGCAGCGTCCTGGGACGGCCCGATACAACTAATGAAAAACTGTTTTTT.

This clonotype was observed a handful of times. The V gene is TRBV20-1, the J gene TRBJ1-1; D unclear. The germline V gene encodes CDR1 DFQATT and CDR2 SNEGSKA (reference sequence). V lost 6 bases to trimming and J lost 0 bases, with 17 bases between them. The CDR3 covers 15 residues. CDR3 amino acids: CSAMGYGSMNTEAFF. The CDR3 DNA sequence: TGCAGTGCCATGGGGTACGGAAGCATGAACACTGAAGCTTTCTTT.

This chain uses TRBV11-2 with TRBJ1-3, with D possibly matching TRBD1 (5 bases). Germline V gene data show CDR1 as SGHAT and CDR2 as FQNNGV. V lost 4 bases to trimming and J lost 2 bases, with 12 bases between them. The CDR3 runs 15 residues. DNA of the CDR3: TGTGCCAGCAGCTCGCGAGAGGGGACTGGAAACACCATATATTTT. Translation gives CASSSREGTGNTIYF.

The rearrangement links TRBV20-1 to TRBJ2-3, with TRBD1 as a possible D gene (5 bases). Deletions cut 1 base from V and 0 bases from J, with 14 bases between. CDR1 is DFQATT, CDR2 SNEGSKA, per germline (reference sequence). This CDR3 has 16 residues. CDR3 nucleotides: TGCAGTGCTAGAGTCGACAGCCGCTCTAGCACAGATACGCAGTATTTT. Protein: CSARVDSRSSTDTQYF.

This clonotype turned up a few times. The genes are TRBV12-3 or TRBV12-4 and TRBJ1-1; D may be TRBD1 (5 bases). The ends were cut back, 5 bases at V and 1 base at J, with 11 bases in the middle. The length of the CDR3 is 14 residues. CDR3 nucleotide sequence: TGTGCCAGCAGTAGAAGGGGCGGGAACACTGAAGCTTTCTTT. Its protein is CASSRRGGNTEAFF.

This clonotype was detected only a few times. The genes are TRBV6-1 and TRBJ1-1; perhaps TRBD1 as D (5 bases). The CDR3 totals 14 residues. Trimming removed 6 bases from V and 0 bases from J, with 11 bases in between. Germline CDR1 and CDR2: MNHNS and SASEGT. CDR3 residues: CASRDNTVNTEAFF. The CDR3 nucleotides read TGTGCCAGCAGGGACAACACCGTGAACACTGAAGCTTTCTTT.

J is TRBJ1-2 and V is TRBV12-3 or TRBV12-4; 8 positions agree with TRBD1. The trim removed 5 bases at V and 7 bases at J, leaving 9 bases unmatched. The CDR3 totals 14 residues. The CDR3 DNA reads TGTGCCAGCAGTCCACTAACAGGGGGTGGTGGCTACACCTTC. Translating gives CASSPLTGGGGYTF.

The chain's CDR3 is CSATTSQGSQPQHF. As DNA, the CDR3 is TGCAGTGCTACTACAAGCCAGGGAAGTCAGCCCCAGCATTTT. V gene TRBV20-1 combines with J gene TRBJ1-5; D is possibly TRBD1 (5 bases). Trimming stripped 4 bases from V and 6 bases from J, with 16 bases between. The CDR3 covers 14 residues. Germline V CDR1 and CDR2: DFQATT, SNEGSKA (reference sequence).

For the CDR3, the DNA is TGCGCCAGCAGCTTGGTCCGAGCGGGACAGGACTATGGCTACACCTTC. Translation gives CASSLVRAGQDYGYTF. The V and J genes are TRBV5-1 and TRBJ1-2; TRBD1 aligns across 8 bases. The ends lost 0 bases at V and 3 bases at J; junction bases unmatched: 7. CDR3 length: 16 residues. Germline V lookup: CDR1 SGHRS, CDR2 YFSETQ. Complete variable domain (other parts from reference TRBV5-1 and TRBJ1-2): KAGVTQTPRYLIKTRGQQVTLSCSPISGHRSVSWYQQTPGQGLQFLFEYFSETQRNKGNFPGRFSGRQFSNSRSEMNVSTLELGDSALYLCASSLVRAGQDYGYTFGSGTRLTVV.

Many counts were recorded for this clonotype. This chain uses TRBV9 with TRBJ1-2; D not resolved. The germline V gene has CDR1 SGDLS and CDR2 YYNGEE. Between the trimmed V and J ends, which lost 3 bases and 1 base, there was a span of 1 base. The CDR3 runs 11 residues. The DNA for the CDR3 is TGTGCCAGCAGCGATAACTATGGCTACACCTTC. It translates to CASSDNYGYTF. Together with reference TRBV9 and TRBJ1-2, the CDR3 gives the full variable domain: DSGVTQTPKHLITATGQRVTLRCSPRSGDLSVYWYQQSLDQGLQFLIQYYNGEERAKGNILERFSAQQFPDLHSELNLSSLELGDSALYFCASSDNYGYTFGSGTRLTVV.

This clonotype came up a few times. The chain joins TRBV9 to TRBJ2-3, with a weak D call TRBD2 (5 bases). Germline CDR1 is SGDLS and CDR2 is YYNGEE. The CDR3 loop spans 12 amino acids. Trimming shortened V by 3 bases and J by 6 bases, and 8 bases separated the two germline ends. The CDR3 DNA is TGTGCCAGCAGCGCCCGAGGGGATACGCAGTATTTT. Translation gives CASSARGDTQYF.

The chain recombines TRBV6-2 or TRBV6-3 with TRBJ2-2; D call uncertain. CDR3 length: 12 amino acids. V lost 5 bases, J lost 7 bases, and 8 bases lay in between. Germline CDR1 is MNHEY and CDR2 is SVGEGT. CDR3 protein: CASSSDFGELFF. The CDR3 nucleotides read TGTGCCAGCAGTAGCGACTTCGGGGAGCTGTTTTTT.

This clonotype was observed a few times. The CDR3 region has the DNA TGTGCCAGCACCCCTAGGGGAACCTCTGGAAACACCATATATTTT. It encodes CASTPRGTSGNTIYF. This chain links TRBV9 with TRBJ1-3; D is perhaps TRBD1 (5 bases). This CDR3 has 15 residues. Germline V gene sequence: CDR1 SGDLS, CDR2 YYNGEE. With 6 bases removed from V and 0 bases from J, the gap between germline ends came to 13 bases.

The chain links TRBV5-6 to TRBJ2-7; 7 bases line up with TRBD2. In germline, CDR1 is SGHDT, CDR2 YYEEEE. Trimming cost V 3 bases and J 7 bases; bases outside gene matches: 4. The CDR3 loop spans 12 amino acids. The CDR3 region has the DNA TGTGCCAGCAGCTGGGGGGGGTCAGAGCAGTACGTC. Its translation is CASSWGGSEQYV.

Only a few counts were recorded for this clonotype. CDR3 in DNA: TGTGCCAGCAGCGCAGAGCGCAGGAGTGAGCAGTTCTTC. Residues: CASSAERRSEQFF. The chain employs TRBV12-3 or TRBV12-4 and TRBJ2-1; D gene ambiguous. This CDR3 contains 13 residues. Trimming removed 6 bases at V and 9 bases at J, with 15 bases between.

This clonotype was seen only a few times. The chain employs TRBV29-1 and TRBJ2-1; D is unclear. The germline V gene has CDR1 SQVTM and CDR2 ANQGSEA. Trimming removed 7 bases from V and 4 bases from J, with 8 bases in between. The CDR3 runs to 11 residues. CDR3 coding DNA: TGCAGCGCCGCCGCTTACAATGAGCAGTTCTTC. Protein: CSAAAYNEQFF.